The 27 T cell receptor beta chains below were found in one sample sequenced in a study of CD8+CD57+ T cells in acquired aplastic anemia. Genomic DNA provided the template from which TCR beta VDJ and CDR3 profiles were obtained. TCRdb independently ran MiXCR on the reads; one entry per CDR3 protein. This sample has some 220,000 distinct CDR3 sequences; 34% occur once, and the top ten carry around 1.1%. Sequencing used sorted CD4+, CD8+, or CD8+CD57+ T cells (not recorded which) from PBMCs. The receptor source for this set is a human donor in good health, serving as a control.

About this clonotype itself: This may be a read error: a much more frequent sequence differs by one nucleotide. The CDR3, as DNA: TGTGCCAGCGGCTCGGACAGAGAACTAGCCAAAAACATTCAGTACTTC. Protein product: CASGSDRELAKNIQYF. This chain joins TRBV11-1 and TRBJ2-4; maybe TRBD1 (6 bases). Looked up from germline, CDR1 is SGHAT and CDR2 is FQDESV (reference sequence). The CDR3 loop spans 16 amino acids. The V end was cut by 8 bases, the J end by 0 bases, with 17 bases between.

The rearrangement uses TRBV29-1 and TRBJ1-1, with D tentatively TRBD1 (5 bases). Between the trimmed V and J ends, which lost 6 bases and 1 base, there was a span of 12 bases. The germline V gene encodes CDR1 SQVTM and CDR2 ANQGSEA. CDR3 length equals 13 residues. Here the CDR3 reads CSVWDLQNTEAFF. The CDR3 coding sequence is TGCAGCGTGTGGGACTTACAGAACACTGAAGCTTTCTTT.

Ten or more counts support this clonotype. The genes are TRBV5-1 and TRBJ1-2; no reliable D call. V lost 3 bases, J lost 5 bases, and 11 bases lay in between. CDR3 length equals 13 residues. CDR1 and CDR2 from the germline V gene are SGHRS and YFSETQ. The CDR3 is CASSSQPGYGYTF. For the CDR3, the DNA is TGCGCCAGCAGCTCGCAGCCGGGTTATGGCTACACCTTC.

This clonotype was counted ten times or more. This chain links TRBV20-1 with TRBJ2-1, with 8 bases that match TRBD2. This CDR3 contains 13 residues. Germline V gene sequence: CDR1 DFQATT, CDR2 SNEGSKA (reference sequence). J gave up 6 bases and V 5 bases, and 6 bases lay outside the gene matches. The CDR3 DNA reads TGCAGTGCTCCGGGACTAGTTGCCAATGAGCAGTTCTTC. Translation gives CSAPGLVANEQFF.

This clonotype occurred many times. The V and J genes are TRBV11-2 and TRBJ2-7; weak D call: TRBD2 (5 bases). The CDR3 runs to 15 residues. Germline V gives CDR1 SGHAT, CDR2 FQNNGV. V gave up 5 bases and J gave up 3 bases, with 17 bases separating them. CDR3 DNA: TGTGCCAGCAGCCGTGGACGGGAACGGCACTACGAGCAGTACTTC. Protein product: CASSRGRERHYEQYF.

This chain uses TRBV2 with TRBJ2-1, with D perhaps TRBD2 (7 bases). The germline V and J ends were trimmed by 3 bases and 4 bases, with 16 bases remaining between them. Germline V lookup: CDR1 SNHLY, CDR2 FYNNEI. There are 16 residues in the CDR3. The CDR3 nucleotides read TGTGCCAGCAGTGAGGGTGCGGGGGCGGAGTACAATGAGCAGTTCTTC. Translated: CASSEGAGAEYNEQFF.

Worth noting for this clonotype: This may be a read error: a much more frequent sequence differs by one nucleotide. The V and J genes are TRBV20-1 and TRBJ2-3; 7 bases match TRBD2. The germline CDR1 and CDR2 sequences are DFQATT and SNEGSKA (reference sequence). The CDR3 covers 13 residues. V lost 8 bases to trimming and J lost 8 bases; unmatched junction nucleotides: 13. The CDR3 region has the DNA TGCAGTCAACGGGGTCTAGCGGTAGGTACGCAGTATTTT. It codes for CSQRGLAVGTQYF.

This clonotype has more than one count but fewer than ten. J is TRBJ2-1 and V is TRBV12-3 or TRBV12-4; D remains unclear. V dropped 3 bases and J dropped 2 bases, with 5 bases sitting between them. The CDR3 loop spans 13 amino acids. The CDR3 sequence: CASSFRTYNEQFF. CDR3 DNA: TGTGCCAGCAGTTTTAGGACCTACAATGAGCAGTTCTTC.

There are many counts of this clonotype. For the CDR3, the DNA is TGTGCCAGTGCCGTTGGGACGGACCGTCGCGAGCAGTACTTC. Encoded protein: CASAVGTDRREQYF. The J gene is TRBJ2-7, the V gene TRBV7-3; D tentatively fits TRBD1 or TRBD2 (5 bases each). Germline lookup yields CDR1 SGHTA and CDR2 FQGTGA. V dropped 9 bases and J dropped 6 bases, with 21 bases sitting between them. CDR3 length: 14 amino acids.

This clonotype was seen only once. This chain links TRBV5-4 with TRBJ2-5; unclear D gene. The CDR3 consists of 14 residues. V lost 0 bases and J lost 1, with 7 bases in between. CDR1 is SGHNT, CDR2 YYREEE, per germline (reference sequence). CDR3 loop: CASSLGSPQETQYF. CDR3 in DNA: TGTGCCAGCAGCTTGGGGTCCCCCCAAGAGACCCAGTACTTC.

This sequence joins TRBV7-2 and TRBJ2-5; TRBD1 matches 8 bases. This CDR3 has 14 residues. Trimming at V came to 4 bases and at J to 13 bases, leaving 14 bases not matched to a gene. Germline loops: CDR1 SGHTA, CDR2 FQGNSA. CDR3 DNA sequence: TGTGCCAGCAGCTCGGTGGCAGGGGGCCGTTCTCGGTACTTC. Translating gives CASSSVAGGRSRYF.

This clonotype occurred many times. The chain couples TRBV15 to TRBJ2-5; 7 bases fit TRBD1. The CDR3 runs to 14 residues. The V gene's germline CDR1 is LNHNV and CDR2 YYDKDF (reference sequence). Trimming took 5 bases from V and 3 from J; bases not matched to a gene: 6. The CDR3 spells CATSRDRVEETQYF. CDR3 nucleotide sequence: TGTGCCACCAGCCGCGACAGGGTTGAAGAGACCCAGTACTTC.

This clonotype was seen many times. This chain joins TRBV15 and TRBJ2-1, with D hard to call. The V gene's germline CDR1 is LNHNV and CDR2 YYDKDF (reference sequence). This CDR3 has 12 amino acids. Trimming stripped 3 bases from V and 7 bases from J, with 7 bases between. The CDR3 here is CATSRANNEQFF. CDR3 bases: TGTGCCACCAGCAGGGCAAATAATGAGCAGTTCTTC. Complete variable domain (other parts from reference TRBV15 and TRBJ2-1): DAMVIQNPRYQVTQFGKPVTLSCSQTLNHNVMYWYQQKSSQAPKLLFHYYDKDFNNEADTPDNFQSRRPNTSFCFLDIRSPGLGDTAMYLCATSRANNEQFFGPGTRLTVL.

A few counts support this clonotype. The rearrangement joins TRBV2 to TRBJ1-2; D gene unclear. Germline V gene lookup returns CDR1 SNHLY and CDR2 FYNNEI. The CDR3 extends over 11 amino acids. Trimming left V 10 bases short and J 4 bases short, with 10 bases between. The CDR3 region is CAKGPSYGYTF. The DNA of the CDR3 is TGTGCCAAAGGACCTAGCTATGGCTACACCTTC.

The chain is built from TRBV18 and TRBJ2-1; 14 bases are shared with TRBD2. The junction had 4 bases not matched to a gene; V was cut back by 8 bases and J by 10 bases. Germline assignment: CDR1 KGHSH and CDR2 LQKENI. The CDR3 covers 13 residues. The CDR3 sequence: CASDRTSGGEQFF. Written as DNA, the CDR3 is TGTGCCAGCGACCGGACTAGCGGGGGGGAGCAGTTCTTC.

This clonotype was seen a handful of times. The chain employs TRBV12-5 and TRBJ1-1; D unresolved. Germline CDR1 LGHNT, CDR2 FRNRAP. The CDR3 is 13 amino acids. V dropped 5 bases and J dropped 1 base, with 8 bases sitting between them. CDR3 coding DNA: TGTGCTAGTGGTCGTGGCTCGAACACTGAAGCTTTCTTT. This codes for CASGRGSNTEAFF. The complete variable domain, with remaining parts taken from reference TRBV12-5 and TRBJ1-1, reads DARVTQTPRHKVTEMGQEVTMRCQPILGHNTVFWYRQTMMQGLELLAYFRNRAPLDDSGMPKDRFSAEMPDATLATLKIQPSEPRDSAVYFCASGRGSNTEAFFGQGTRLTVV.

The chain has TRBV5-4 and TRBJ2-7; possible D gene TRBD2, 5 bases. Germline CDR1 SGHNT, CDR2 YYREEE (reference sequence). There are 15 residues in the CDR3. Trimming stripped 0 bases from V and 0 bases from J, with 10 bases between. The CDR3 region is CASSLGEGNSYEQYF. In nucleotides, the CDR3 is TGTGCCAGCAGCTTGGGTGAGGGAAACTCCTACGAGCAGTACTTC.

The chain uses TRBV4-2 and TRBJ2-7, with 9 positions matching TRBD2. The length of the CDR3 is 19 residues. The V segment lost 5 bases and the J segment 3 bases; nucleotides outside the gene matches: 20. Germline CDR1 is LGHNA and CDR2 is YNFKEQ. This CDR3 reads CASSVSPSLAGIQGYEQYF. Here the CDR3 DNA reads TGTGCCAGCAGCGTATCCCCCTCCCTAGCGGGAATTCAAGGCTACGAGCAGTACTTC.

The rearrangement uses TRBV24-1 and TRBJ1-1; D gene uncertain. The germline V gene has CDR1 KGHDR and CDR2 SFDVKD. The CDR3 runs to 14 residues. The V end was cut by 6 bases, the J end by 0 bases, with 10 bases between. The CDR3 region is CATSSGTLNTEAFF. Written as DNA, the CDR3 is TGTGCCACCAGTTCCGGAACTTTGAACACTGAAGCTTTCTTT.

Only a few counts were recorded for this clonotype. The chain is built from TRBV30 and TRBJ2-3, with D possibly matching TRBD2 (6 bases). Germline-derived CDR1 and CDR2 are GTSNPN and SVGIG (reference sequence). The CDR3 contains 15 residues. V was clipped by 0 bases and J by 2 bases, with 12 bases between them. CDR3 DNA: TGTGCCTGGAGTGTTGGAGGGGCGACCACAGATACGCAGTATTTT. It encodes CAWSVGGATTDTQYF.

This clonotype was recorded only once. The chain recombines TRBV5-1 with TRBJ2-7; 7 bases are shared with TRBD2. CDR3 size: 15 residues. V gave up 1 base and J gave up 4 bases; unmatched junction bases: 8. Germline lookup yields CDR1 SGHRS and CDR2 YFSETQ. DNA for the CDR3: TGCGCCAGCAGCTTGATGGGGGGGGAACGATACGAGCAGTACTTC. This translates into CASSLMGGERYEQYF.

The table lists this clonotype with a count of one. The junction shows a germline mismatch at one end, possibly a read error. The chain employs TRBV7-2 and TRBJ2-4; D call uncertain. This CDR3 contains 15 residues. Germline V gives CDR1 SGHTA, CDR2 FQGNSA. In DNA form, the CDR3 reads TGTGCCAGCAGCACATCTGGGGTGGAGAAAAACATTCGGTACTTC. Translation gives CASSTSGVEKNIRYF.

This clonotype was observed many times. This chain joins TRBV20-1 and TRBJ1-5, with 10 bases that match TRBD1. The CDR3 loop spans 15 amino acids. The V gene end was trimmed by 3 bases and the J gene end by 4 bases; junction bases not matched to a gene: 6. Germline CDR1 DFQATT, CDR2 SNEGSKA (reference sequence). The CDR3 reads CSARDRDRGNQPQHF. CDR3 DNA: TGCAGTGCTAGGGACCGGGACAGGGGAAATCAGCCCCAGCATTTT.

The chain employs TRBV11-3 and TRBJ2-2; D is uncertain. Trimming took 0 bases from V and 0 from J, leaving 8 bases between them. Germline CDR1 is SGHNT and CDR2 is YENEEA. CDR3 length: 16 amino acids. CDR3 amino acids: CASSLDSPANTGELFF. The CDR3 DNA sequence: TGTGCCAGCAGCTTAGACTCCCCAGCGAACACCGGGGAGCTGTTTTTT. Filled out from reference TRBV11-3 and TRBJ2-2, the complete variable domain reads EAGVVQSPRYKIIEKKQPVAFWCNPISGHNTLYWYLQNLGQGPELLIRYENEEAVDDSQLPKDRFSAERLKGVDSTLKIQPAELGDSAVYLCASSLDSPANTGELFFGEGSRLTVL.

In this sample, this clonotype turned up a few times. This clone may be a read error of a much larger clone one base away. The chain is built from TRBV20-1 and TRBJ2-7; D is unresolved. The germline V gene encodes CDR1 DFQATT and CDR2 SNEGSKA (reference sequence). Trimming took 1 base from V and 3 from J, leaving 10 bases between them. This CDR3 contains 13 residues. CDR3 protein: CSARGLELYEQYF. In DNA, the CDR3 is TGCAGTGCTAGAGGGCTAGAGCTCTACGAGCAGTACTTC.

V gene TRBV14 combines with J gene TRBJ1-1, with a tentative D call TRBD1 (6 bases). The germline V and J ends were trimmed by 1 base and 10 bases, with 13 bases remaining between them. This CDR3 is built from 13 residues. CDR1 and CDR2 (germline): SGHDN, FVKESK. CDR3 protein: CASSQATGLVAFF. CDR3 nucleotides: TGTGCCAGCAGCCAAGCTACAGGGCTTGTAGCTTTCTTT. The whole variable domain, filled in from reference TRBV14 and TRBJ1-1, reads EAGVTQFPSHSVIEKGQTVTLRCDPISGHDNLYWYRRVMGKEIKFLLHFVKESKQDESGMPNNRFLAERTGGTYSTLKVQPAELEDSGVYFCASSQATGLVAFFGQGTRLTVV.

This clonotype was seen at least ten times. The chain links TRBV2 to TRBJ1-4; 9 nucleotides match TRBD1. J gave up 0 bases and V 8 bases, and 7 bases lay outside the gene matches. There are 16 residues in the CDR3. Per germline, CDR1 SNHLY and CDR2 FYNNEI. CDR3 DNA sequence: TGTGCCAGCCTTTGGGACAGGGCCGCAACTAATGAAAAACTGTTTTTT. Translation: CASLWDRAATNEKLFF.